Each of the 27 T cell receptor beta chains below was sequenced from the same sample in a study of blood T cell repertoires in COVID-19 (dated by TCRdb to the early 2020s). The method was the immunoSEQ multiplex PCR assay. The source is immuneACCESS, and TCRdb retained only in-frame sequences with V and J called. Part of the clones is not carried over; for the studies checked, unresolved V genes explain less than half of this, and the remainder is unexplained. For this sample the table gives about 80,000 clones, of which 70% to 80% were detected only once. Together, the top ten hold approximately 15% of the sample. Sequencing used peripheral blood. The source is a man in his 70s with active or convalescent COVID-19.

The chain uses TRBV7-8 and TRBJ2-3, with TRBD2 matching over 8 bases. The CDR3 spans 15 residues. CDR1 is SGHVS and CDR2 is FQNEAQ in the germline V gene. The trim removed 5 bases at V and 5 bases at J, leaving 9 bases unmatched. CDR3 region: CASSLGAGGIDTQYF. CDR3 sequence (DNA): TGTGCCAGCAGCCTAGGGGCGGGGGGAATAGATACGCAGTATTTT. The full variable domain, its missing parts supplied by reference TRBV7-8 and TRBJ2-3, is GAGVSQSPRYKVAKRGQDVALRCDPISGHVSLFWYQQALGQGPEFLTYFQNEAQLDKSGLPSDRFFAERPEGSVSTLKIQRTQQEDSAVYLCASSLGAGGIDTQYFGPGTRLTVL.

The CDR3 DNA follows: TGTGCCTGGACTGATGGACAGTGGGAGTCTGGGGCCAACGTCCTGACTTTC. Residues: CAWTDGQWESGANVLTF. The chain recombines TRBV30 with TRBJ2-6; D is perhaps TRBD1 (6 bases). V gave up 4 bases and J gave up 1 base, with 17 bases separating them. Germline assignment: CDR1 GTSNPN and CDR2 SVGIG (reference sequence). The CDR3 is 17 amino acids. The full variable domain, with the rest looked up from reference TRBV30 and TRBJ2-6, is SQTIHQWPATLVQPVGSPLSLECTVEGTSNPNLYWYRQAAGRGLQLLFYSVGIGQISSEVPQNLSASRPQDRQFILSSKKLLLSDSGFYLCAWTDGQWESGANVLTFGAGSRLTVL.

The chain employs TRBV11-2 and TRBJ2-1, with 9 bases matching TRBD1. The CDR3 extends over 17 amino acids. Germline values: CDR1 SGHAT, CDR2 FQNNGV. The junction had 12 bases not matched to a gene; V was cut back by 5 bases and J by 4 bases. CDR3 bases: TGTGCCAGCAGCCCCTACCAGGGACAGGGTATTTACAATGAGCAGTTCTTC. Translation gives CASSPYQGQGIYNEQFF.

This clone was picked up a small number of times. V is TRBV28 and J is TRBJ2-7; a possible D gene is TRBD2 (6 bases). The CDR3 length is 17 residues. The germline V gene has CDR1 MDHEN and CDR2 SYDVKM. V was cut by 2 bases and J by 0 bases, with 17 bases left in between. The CDR3 here is CASSLGLGREDSYEQYF. CDR3 in DNA: TGTGCCAGCAGTTTAGGTCTTGGGCGGGAAGACTCCTACGAGCAGTACTTC.

This clone has more than one count but fewer than ten. The gene calls are TRBV19 and TRBJ2-1; TRBD2 is a possible D gene (6 bases). The CDR3 contains 12 residues. The V and J ends lost 3 bases and 7 bases respectively, with 7 bases between them. Germline V gene lookup returns CDR1 LNHDA and CDR2 SQIVND (reference sequence). CDR3 sequence reads: CASSIGGNEQFF. The CDR3 DNA is TGTGCCAGTAGTATTGGGGGGAATGAGCAGTTCTTC.

The rearrangement uses TRBV5-4 and TRBJ2-3, with 7 bases matching TRBD1. Per the germline V gene, CDR1 is SGHNT and CDR2 is YYREEE (reference sequence). V lost 4 bases and J lost 5; bases outside the gene matches: 4. The CDR3 is 13 residues long. The CDR3 loop is CASSGQGEDTQYF. In DNA form, the CDR3 reads TGTGCCAGCAGCGGCCAGGGGGAAGATACGCAGTATTTT.

This clone was seen a few times. The rearrangement uses TRBV19 and TRBJ1-5, with D perhaps matching TRBD1 (5 bases). The V gene lost 5 bases and the J gene lost 0 bases, with 20 bases spanning the gap. CDR1 is LNHDA, CDR2 SQIVND, per germline (reference sequence). The CDR3 is made up of 18 amino acids. The CDR3 bases are TGTGCCAGTAGTCCCTTCCCGGGACTCAGATATAGCAATCAGCCCCAGCATTTT. Translation gives CASSPFPGLRYSNQPQHF.

This clone appeared a few times. The J gene is TRBJ1-4, the V gene TRBV11-2, with D unclear. V was cut by 5 bases and J by 8 bases, with 18 bases left in between. The CDR3 covers 15 residues. Germline values: CDR1 SGHAT, CDR2 FQNNGV. The DNA of the CDR3 is TGTGCCAGCAGCGGAAACCAGGCCCTTCGCGAAAAACTGTTTTTT. Translated: CASSGNQALREKLFF.

The CDR3 DNA is TGTGCCAGCAGCTTATCTGCGGGGCGCACAGATACGCAGTATTTT. Protein sequence: CASSLSAGRTDTQYF. This chain joins TRBV11-2 and TRBJ2-3; weak D call: TRBD2 (6 bases). This CDR3 comprises 15 residues. Trimming took off 2 bases at V and 1 base at J, with 10 bases between the two ends. The germline gives CDR1 SGHAT, CDR2 FQNNGV.

The genes are TRBV19 and TRBJ2-7; D is possibly TRBD1 (6 bases). Deletions cut 9 bases from V and 6 bases from J, with 21 bases between. The CDR3 contains 14 residues. Looked up from germline, CDR1 is LNHDA and CDR2 is SQIVND (reference sequence). CDR3 DNA sequence: TGTGCCAGCACGAAAGGGCAGGGGAAAGGCGAGCAGTACTTC. Its translation is CASTKGQGKGEQYF.

A single count supports this clone. The rearrangement links TRBV2 to TRBJ1-1, with D possibly being TRBD1 (6 bases). Germline V CDR1 and CDR2: SNHLY, FYNNEI. V dropped 0 bases and J dropped 7 bases, with 18 bases sitting between them. There are 16 residues in the CDR3. CDR3 loop: CASSEATMNQGNEAFF. The CDR3 DNA reads as TGTGCCAGCAGTGAAGCGACCATGAACCAGGGGAATGAAGCTTTCTTT.

The J gene is TRBJ1-4, the V gene TRBV30, with a possible D match to TRBD1 (5 bases). Germline V gene lookup returns CDR1 GTSNPN and CDR2 SVGIG (reference sequence). Trimming took 2 bases from V and 0 from J, leaving 16 bases between them. This CDR3 contains 17 residues. The CDR3 is CAWSPAWGSATNEKLFF. As DNA, the CDR3 is TGTGCCTGGAGTCCCGCCTGGGGCAGTGCAACTAATGAAAAACTGTTTTTT.

For the CDR3, the DNA is TGTGCCAGCAGCCCTATGGCGGGAAATTACAATGAGCAGTTCTTC. Its protein product is CASSPMAGNYNEQFF. The chain uses TRBV3-1 (or the pseudogene TRBV3-2) and TRBJ2-1; tentative D call: TRBD2 (6 bases). The ends were cut back, 4 bases at V and 4 bases at J, with 14 bases in the middle. CDR1 LGHDT and CDR2 YNNKEL come from the germline V gene (reference sequence). This CDR3 region has 15 residues.

The chain joins TRBV9 to TRBJ2-5; no definite D call. The V gene lost 4 bases and the J gene lost 3 bases, with 19 bases spanning the gap. Germline V gives CDR1 SGDLS, CDR2 YYNGEE. This CDR3 spans 16 amino acids. CDR3 sequence (DNA): TGTGCCAGCAGCACTACACCTAACCAGAATAAAGAGACCCAGTACTTC. It translates to CASSTTPNQNKETQYF.

The chain links TRBV18 to TRBJ1-1, with D possibly matching TRBD1 (5 bases). Trimming stripped 3 bases from V and 7 bases from J, with 21 bases between. CDR3 length equals 16 residues. Germline V gene lookup returns CDR1 KGHSH and CDR2 LQKENI. CDR3 DNA sequence: TGTGCCAGCTCACCGGTGGGAGGAGGGGAGAAGGGTGAAGCTTTCTTT. Its translation is CASSPVGGGEKGEAFF.

This chain joins TRBV12-3 or TRBV12-4 and TRBJ1-2; weak D call: TRBD1 (6 bases). V lost 6 bases, J lost 6 bases, and 14 bases lay in between. This CDR3 spans 13 amino acids. The CDR3 DNA reads TGTGCCAGCAGAGACAGGTCTTCGGATGGCTACACCTTC. This encodes CASRDRSSDGYTF.

V usage is TRBV11-2 and J usage is TRBJ1-6; a weak D match, TRBD1 (5 bases). The germline gives CDR1 SGHAT, CDR2 FQNNGV. Trimming cost V 5 bases and J 0 bases, with 14 bases left between them. This CDR3 has 17 amino acids. In DNA, the CDR3 is TGTGCCAGCAGCCTCGATCGGGGGAGCTCCTATAATTCACCCCTCCACTTT. Encoded protein: CASSLDRGSSYNSPLHF.

The CDR3 loop reads CASSFGQGNEKLFF. DNA for the CDR3: TGTGCCAGCAGCTTTGGTCAGGGCAATGAAAAACTGTTTTTT. The rearrangement joins TRBV5-6 to TRBJ1-4; maybe TRBD1 (5 bases). The CDR3 contains 14 residues. V gave up 2 bases and J gave up 5 bases, with 10 bases separating them. The V gene's germline CDR1 is SGHDT and CDR2 YYEEEE.

The chain links TRBV28 to TRBJ1-4; D is unclear. Germline-derived CDR1 and CDR2 are MDHEN and SYDVKM. Trimming shortened V by 5 bases and J by 8 bases, and 12 bases separated the two germline ends. The CDR3 is made up of 13 amino acids. DNA of the CDR3: TGTGCCAGCAGTCGTCCAGTGTACGAAAAACTGTTTTTT. Translated, it gives CASSRPVYEKLFF.

The V and J genes are TRBV7-9 and TRBJ1-6, with 8 positions matching TRBD1. Germline values: CDR1 SEHNR, CDR2 FQNEAQ (reference sequence). Losses at the gene ends were 11 bases for V and 10 bases for J; bases not matched to a gene: 7. The CDR3 loop spans 12 amino acids. CDR3 residues: CAGQGDYSPLHF. The DNA of the CDR3 is TGTGCCGGACAGGGAGATTACTCACCCCTCCACTTT.

The rearrangement joins TRBV28 to TRBJ1-1, with TRBD1 identical over 10 bases. Germline CDR1 is MDHEN and CDR2 is SYDVKM. V gave up 3 bases and J gave up 9 bases; unmatched junction bases: 4. This CDR3 is built from 13 residues. The DNA of the CDR3 is TGTGCCAGCAGTTTGGGGGGACAGGGGAAAGCTTTCTTT. Encoded protein: CASSLGGQGKAFF.

The chain recombines TRBV14 with TRBJ2-5; D perhaps matches TRBD2 (6 bases). V was pared by 1 base and J by 2 bases, with 14 bases between. CDR3 size: 16 residues. Germline V gives CDR1 SGHDN, CDR2 FVKESK. CDR3 sequence (DNA): TGTGCCAGCAGCCAAGGGTTGGCAGGGAGGCAAGAGACCCAGTACTTC. Amino acids: CASSQGLAGRQETQYF.

The chain links TRBV9 to TRBJ1-5, with a weak D call TRBD1 (5 bases). The CDR3 has 14 residues. Germline V CDR1 and CDR2: SGDLS, YYNGEE. V gave up 3 bases and J gave up 4 bases, with 11 bases separating them. CDR3 nucleotide sequence: TGTGCCAGCAGCGCCCAGGGATGGAATCAGCCCCAGCATTTT. Translating it yields CASSAQGWNQPQHF.

This clone was found once. The chain recombines TRBV5-6 with TRBJ2-7; D might be TRBD1 (6 bases). The CDR3 covers 14 residues. V was cut by 0 bases and J by 4 bases, with 11 bases left in between. Germline V CDR1 and CDR2: SGHDT, YYEEEE. The CDR3 here is CASSLGTEGYEQYF. CDR3 bases: TGTGCCAGCAGCTTGGGGACAGAGGGTTACGAGCAGTACTTC.

The chain is built from TRBV14 and TRBJ1-1; TRBD1 aligns across 8 bases. J lost 3 bases, V lost 8 bases, and 11 bases had no gene match. The CDR3 runs 15 residues. CDR1 is SGHDN, CDR2 FVKESK, per germline. The CDR3 nucleotides read TGTGCCAGCTCCCCTTTGGGACAGGCTCACACTGAAGCTTTCTTT. It yields the protein CASSPLGQAHTEAFF. Variable domain in full (rest from reference TRBV14 and TRBJ1-1): EAGVTQFPSHSVIEKGQTVTLRCDPISGHDNLYWYRRVMGKEIKFLLHFVKESKQDESGMPNNRFLAERTGGTYSTLKVQPAELEDSGVYFCASSPLGQAHTEAFFGQGTRLTVV.

This clone was counted a few times. This chain uses TRBV5-1 with TRBJ1-2, with a weak D call TRBD1 (5 bases). The CDR3 is 14 amino acids. V lost 2 bases to trimming and J lost 5 bases, with 13 bases between them. Per the germline V gene, CDR1 is SGHRS and CDR2 is YFSETQ. CDR3 protein: CASSFNLDSYGYTF. The DNA for the CDR3 is TGCGCCAGCAGCTTCAACCTAGACAGTTATGGCTACACCTTC.

The CDR3 DNA sequence: TGTGCCACCAGATCTACAGCCCGAGCAGAGCAGTACTTC. Translation gives CATRSTARAEQYF. J is TRBJ2-7 and V is TRBV24-1; D gene ambiguous. Trimming shortened V by 7 bases and J by 7 bases, and 16 bases separated the two germline ends. This CDR3 has 13 residues. Germline-derived CDR1 and CDR2 are KGHDR and SFDVKD.